Sequencing of this TCR beta chain was carried out in a study of tumor-infiltrating lymphocytes in glioblastoma multiforme. Three nested ARM-PCR rounds with V-beta and C-beta primers built TCRB libraries. Input was approximately 0.48 ug total RNA, reverse-transcribed with a C-beta primer. Unique molecular identifiers were not described for the libraries. A single record per CDR3 protein comes from TCRdb applying MiXCR to the multiplex PCR reads. The sample holds about 9,000 distinct CDR3 sequences, around three quarters seen once. Study-level points and caveats: Only one glioblastoma patient had TCR and mutation analysis. Clone frequencies may be distorted by unequal TCR transcripts per cell.

The CDR3 totals 17 residues. CDR1 and CDR2 (germline): LNHDA, SQIVND (reference sequence). In the case of this clonotype: Its matching antigen is unknown. One junction end does not reproduce the germline sequence, and a read error may be involved.

This sequence joins TRBV19 and TRBJ2-2, with 13 nucleotides matching TRBD2. Sequenced sample: brain tumor tissue. The clonotype comes from a male donor with glioblastoma. As DNA, the CDR3 is TGTGCCAGTAGTCCTCCCGGGACTAGCGGGATGGTCGGGGTGCTGTTTTTT. Amino acids: CASSPPGTSGMVGVLFF.